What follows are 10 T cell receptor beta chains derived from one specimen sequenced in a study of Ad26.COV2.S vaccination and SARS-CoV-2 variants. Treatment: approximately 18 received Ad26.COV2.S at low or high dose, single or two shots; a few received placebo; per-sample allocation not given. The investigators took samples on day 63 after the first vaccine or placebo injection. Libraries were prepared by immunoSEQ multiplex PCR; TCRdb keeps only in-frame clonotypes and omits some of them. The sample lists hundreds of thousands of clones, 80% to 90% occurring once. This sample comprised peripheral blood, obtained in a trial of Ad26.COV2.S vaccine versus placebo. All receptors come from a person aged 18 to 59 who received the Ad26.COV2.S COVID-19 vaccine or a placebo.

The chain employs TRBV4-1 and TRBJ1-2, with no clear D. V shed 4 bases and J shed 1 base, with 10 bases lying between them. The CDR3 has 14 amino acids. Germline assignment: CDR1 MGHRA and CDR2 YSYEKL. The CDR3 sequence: CASSRQEFNYGYTF. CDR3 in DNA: TGCGCCAGCAGCCGCCAGGAATTTAACTATGGCTACACCTTC.

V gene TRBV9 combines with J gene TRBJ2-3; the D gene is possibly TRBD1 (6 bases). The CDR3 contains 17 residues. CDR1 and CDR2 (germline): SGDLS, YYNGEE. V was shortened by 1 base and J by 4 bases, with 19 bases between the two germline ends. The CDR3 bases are TGTGCCAGCAGCGTAACTACAGGGTTTGCCGGCCCAGATACGCAGTATTTT. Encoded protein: CASSVTTGFAGPDTQYF.

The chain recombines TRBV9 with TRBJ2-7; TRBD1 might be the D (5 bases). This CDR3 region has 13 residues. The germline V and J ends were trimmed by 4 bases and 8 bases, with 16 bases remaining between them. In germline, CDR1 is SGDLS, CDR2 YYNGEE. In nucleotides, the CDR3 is TGTGCCAGCAGCTCCGCCTCGCAGGGTAAGCAGTACTTC. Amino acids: CASSSASQGKQYF. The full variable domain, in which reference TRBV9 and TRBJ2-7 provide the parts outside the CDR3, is DSGVTQTPKHLITATGQRVTLRCSPRSGDLSVYWYQQSLDQGLQFLIQYYNGEERAKGNILERFSAQQFPDLHSELNLSSLELGDSALYFCASSSASQGKQYFGPGTRLTVT.

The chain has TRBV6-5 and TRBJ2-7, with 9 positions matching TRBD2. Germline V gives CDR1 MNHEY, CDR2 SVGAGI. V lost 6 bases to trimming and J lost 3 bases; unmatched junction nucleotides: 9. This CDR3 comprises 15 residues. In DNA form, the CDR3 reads TGTGCCAGCAGGCTCGGAGCGGGGGGAAGCTACGAGCAGTACTTC. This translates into CASRLGAGGSYEQYF.

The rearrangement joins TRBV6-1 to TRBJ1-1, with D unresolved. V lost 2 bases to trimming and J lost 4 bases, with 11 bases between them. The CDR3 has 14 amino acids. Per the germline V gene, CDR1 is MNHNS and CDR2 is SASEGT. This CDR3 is CASSEPPLATEAFF. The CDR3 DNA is TGTGCCAGCAGTGAACCCCCCTTGGCCACTGAAGCTTTCTTT.

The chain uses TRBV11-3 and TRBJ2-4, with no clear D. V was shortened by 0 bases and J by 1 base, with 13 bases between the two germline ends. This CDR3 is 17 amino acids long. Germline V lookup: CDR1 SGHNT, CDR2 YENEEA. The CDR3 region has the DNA TGTGCCAGCAGCTTAGATGCCCCACACACCGCCAAAAACATTCAGTACTTC. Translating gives CASSLDAPHTAKNIQYF.

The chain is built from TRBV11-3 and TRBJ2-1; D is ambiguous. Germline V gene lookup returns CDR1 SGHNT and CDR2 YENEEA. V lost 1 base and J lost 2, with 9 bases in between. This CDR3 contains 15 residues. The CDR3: CASSLGLQTYNEQFF. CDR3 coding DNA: TGTGCCAGCAGCTTAGGGTTGCAGACCTACAATGAGCAGTTCTTC.

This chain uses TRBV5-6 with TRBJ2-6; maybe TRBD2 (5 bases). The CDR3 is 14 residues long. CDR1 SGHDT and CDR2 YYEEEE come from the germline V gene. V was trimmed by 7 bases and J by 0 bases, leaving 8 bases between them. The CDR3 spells CASAGISGANVLTF. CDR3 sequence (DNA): TGTGCCAGCGCCGGGATCTCTGGGGCCAACGTCCTGACTTTC.

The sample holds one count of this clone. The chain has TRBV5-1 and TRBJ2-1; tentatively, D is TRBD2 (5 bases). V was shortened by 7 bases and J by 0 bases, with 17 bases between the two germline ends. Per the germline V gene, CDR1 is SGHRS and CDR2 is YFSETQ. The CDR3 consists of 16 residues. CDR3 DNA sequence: TGCGCCAGCGGGCTGCGGGCGGCTAGCTCCTACAATGAGCAGTTCTTC. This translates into CASGLRAASSYNEQFF.

CDR3 in amino acids: CASSVISGGAGEQFF. The CDR3 DNA reads TGTGCCAGCAGTGTGATTAGCGGGGGGGCCGGTGAGCAGTTCTTC. V is TRBV2 and J is TRBJ2-1; TRBD2 matches at 11 bases. Germline V CDR1 and CDR2: SNHLY, FYNNEI. The CDR3 spans 15 residues. V dropped 4 bases and J dropped 9; count of bases not matched to a gene: 8.